The 19 T cell receptor beta chains in this list originate from one sample, sequenced in a study of cytomegalovirus exposure and HLA in healthy donors. Vbeta (60) and Jbeta (13) primers were used in the PCR. Profiling relied on immunoSEQ multiplex PCR, and the TCRdb table lists in-frame clones only, not all of them. Among roughly 170,000 clones listed, approximately 71% were seen once. Sequenced input: PBMCs. The receptors come from a girl aged 10 to 17 in good health and CMV-seronegative.

V usage is TRBV5-1 and J usage is TRBJ1-5; D is undetermined. The CDR3 runs to 13 residues. Germline V lookup: CDR1 SGHRS, CDR2 YFSETQ. V lost 0 bases and J lost 5, with 6 bases in between. CDR3 protein: CASSLGQYQPQHF. The CDR3 nucleotides are TGCGCCAGCAGCTTGGGTCAATATCAGCCCCAGCATTTT.

The V call is TRBV19, the J call TRBJ1-5, with 10 bases lining up with TRBD1. The CDR3 is 13 amino acids. The V gene end was trimmed by 8 bases and the J gene end by 5 bases; junction bases not matched to a gene: 3. Looked up from germline, CDR1 is LNHDA and CDR2 is SQIVND (reference sequence). Here the CDR3 reads CASSGTGDQPQHF. The CDR3 DNA follows: TGTGCCAGTTCCGGGACAGGGGATCAGCCCCAGCATTTT.

This rearrangement joins TRBV6-6 to TRBJ1-3, with D unresolved. Germline CDR1 MNHNY, CDR2 SVGAGI (reference sequence). The CDR3 loop spans 15 amino acids. V gave up 7 bases and J gave up 2 bases, with 15 bases separating them. In nucleotides, the CDR3 is TGTGCCAGCATCCACGTCACAGTCCCTGGAAACACCATATATTTT. It specifies CASIHVTVPGNTIYF.

The chain employs TRBV5-4 and TRBJ1-2; 7 nucleotides match TRBD1. Germline V gene lookup returns CDR1 SGHNT and CDR2 YYREEE (reference sequence). The CDR3 totals 15 residues. The trim removed 4 bases at V and 3 bases at J, leaving 9 bases unmatched. Here the CDR3 reads CASSLRDRVYYGYTF. The CDR3 DNA is TGTGCCAGCAGCCTCCGGGACAGAGTCTACTATGGCTACACCTTC. Complete variable domain (other parts from reference TRBV5-4 and TRBJ1-2): ETGVTQSPTHLIKTRGQQVTLRCSSQSGHNTVSWYQQALGQGPQFIFQYYREEENGRGNFPPRFSGLQFPNYSSELNVNALELDDSALYLCASSLRDRVYYGYTFGSGTRLTVV.

This chain links TRBV30 with TRBJ1-2; D possibly corresponds to TRBD1 (5 bases). The CDR3 runs to 14 residues. The V end lost 2 bases, the J end lost 3 bases, and 13 bases lay between the germline ends. Germline V gives CDR1 GTSNPN, CDR2 SVGIG (reference sequence). CDR3 residues: CAWSSWSGDYGYTF. CDR3 sequence (DNA): TGTGCCTGGAGTTCATGGTCGGGGGACTATGGCTACACCTTC. Based on the CDR3 plus reference TRBV30 and TRBJ1-2, the full variable domain is SQTIHQWPATLVQPVGSPLSLECTVEGTSNPNLYWYRQAAGRGLQLLFYSVGIGQISSEVPQNLSASRPQDRQFILSSKKLLLSDSGFYLCAWSSWSGDYGYTFGSGTRLTVV.

As for this clone: Other DNA sequences of this sample code for an identical CDR3. This rearrangement joins TRBV27 to TRBJ1-6, with D possibly TRBD1 on 6 matching bases. Germline V lookup: CDR1 MNHEY, CDR2 SMNVEV (reference sequence). CDR3 length: 14 residues. V was pared by 3 bases and J by 7 bases, with 10 bases between. CDR3 coding DNA: TGTGCCAGCAGTTTCACAGGGCCCAATTCACCCCTCCACTTT. It encodes CASSFTGPNSPLHF.

The chain is built from TRBV5-1 and TRBJ2-3; 7 bases are a match to TRBD2. The V segment lost 0 bases and the J segment 4 bases; nucleotides outside the gene matches: 8. Germline V gene lookup returns CDR1 SGHRS and CDR2 YFSETQ. The CDR3 is 16 residues long. The CDR3 DNA sequence: TGCGCCAGCAGCTTGGTCGGCGGGGGAAGCGCAGATACGCAGTATTTT. Translated, it gives CASSLVGGGSADTQYF.

This sequence joins TRBV5-3 and TRBJ1-2; 7 bases are shared with TRBD1. TRBV5-3 is an ORF, with its function uncertain. J was trimmed by 5 bases and V by 5 bases; bases with no gene match: 3. CDR3 length: 12 amino acids. The CDR3 is CARSWDSYGYTF. The CDR3 DNA is TGTGCCAGAAGTTGGGACAGTTATGGCTACACCTTC.

The J gene is TRBJ1-6, the V gene TRBV30, with D unclear. With 3 bases removed from V and 7 bases from J, the gap between germline ends came to 4 bases. Germline V gene lookup returns CDR1 GTSNPN and CDR2 SVGIG (reference sequence). The CDR3 extends over 11 amino acids. The CDR3 protein is CAWRLNSPLHF. DNA of the CDR3: TGTGCCTGGAGACTAAATTCACCCCTCCACTTT.

The chain carries TRBV4-1 and TRBJ1-5; 9 nucleotides line up with TRBD1. Germline V gene lookup returns CDR1 MGHRA and CDR2 YSYEKL. The CDR3 has 16 amino acids. The V and J ends lost 3 bases and 7 bases, in that order; junction bases with no gene match: 10. The CDR3 DNA reads as TGCGCCAGCAGCCAGGGAGGAGGGACAGGGACCCAGCCCCAGCATTTT. This gives the protein CASSQGGGTGTQPQHF.

The chain has TRBV15 and TRBJ1-1; the D gene is possibly TRBD1 (5 bases). V gave up 1 base and J gave up 10 bases, with 25 bases separating them. CDR1 LNHNV and CDR2 YYDKDF come from the germline V gene (reference sequence). The CDR3 loop spans 17 amino acids. In DNA, the CDR3 is TGTGCCACCAGCAGAGCCCGCTACGAAGAGGGACTAAACCGAGCTTTCTTT. Translation gives CATSRARYEEGLNRAFF.

The chain recombines TRBV6-1 with TRBJ1-5, with D possibly matching TRBD1 (5 bases). Trimming pared 8 bases from V and 6 bases from J, leaving 20 bases between. Germline V CDR1 and CDR2: MNHNS, SASEGT. The CDR3 length is 15 residues. The DNA for the CDR3 is TGTGCCAGCCAATACATACTATTGGGGCCTCAGCCCCAGCATTTT. Its protein product is CASQYILLGPQPQHF.

The rearrangement uses TRBV7-9 and TRBJ1-4; D is undetermined. Germline V gene lookup returns CDR1 SEHNR and CDR2 FQNEAQ (reference sequence). With 4 bases removed from V and 1 base from J, the gap between germline ends came to 13 bases. The CDR3 sequence is 16 residues long. The CDR3 DNA follows: TGTGCCAGCAGCTGGCCCCGGGAAGGAACTAATGAAAAACTGTTTTTT. This sequence encodes CASSWPREGTNEKLFF.

The rearrangement links TRBV27 to TRBJ1-2, with D possibly TRBD1 on 5 matching bases. This CDR3 spans 14 amino acids. Looked up from germline, CDR1 is MNHEY and CDR2 is SMNVEV (reference sequence). V lost 5 bases and J lost 7, with 17 bases in between. The CDR3 loop is CASSNHPGLGGYTF. DNA of the CDR3: TGTGCCAGCAGTAACCACCCAGGGTTAGGTGGCTACACCTTC.

The rearrangement joins TRBV7-9 to TRBJ2-3; 9 bases line up with TRBD2. The germline V gene encodes CDR1 SEHNR and CDR2 FQNEAQ (reference sequence). There are 17 residues in the CDR3. J gave up 7 bases and V 1 base, and 12 bases lay outside the gene matches. The CDR3 DNA reads as TGTGCCAGCAGCTTAGTGGCGCTAGCGGGGTATAGGAATACGCAGTATTTT. Its translation is CASSLVALAGYRNTQYF.

The chain is built from TRBV19 and TRBJ2-6, with D maybe TRBD1 (5 bases). V was shortened by 6 bases and J by 0 bases, with 9 bases between the two germline ends. Germline-derived CDR1 and CDR2 are LNHDA and SQIVND (reference sequence). CDR3 size: 15 residues. The CDR3 sequence is CASSKQDSGANVLTF. The DNA for the CDR3 is TGTGCCAGTAGCAAACAGGACTCTGGGGCCAACGTCCTGACTTTC.

The V and J genes are TRBV30 and TRBJ2-3, with D maybe TRBD2 (5 bases). With 5 bases removed from V and 2 bases from J, the gap between germline ends came to 11 bases. Germline V gene lookup returns CDR1 GTSNPN and CDR2 SVGIG (reference sequence). CDR3 length equals 13 residues. The DNA of the CDR3 is TGTGCCTGGGCGAGAGCGGTCACAGATACGCAGTATTTT. Translation: CAWARAVTDTQYF.

The genes are TRBV14 and TRBJ1-1; TRBD1 aligns across 7 bases. This CDR3 spans 16 amino acids. Germline V gene sequence: CDR1 SGHDN, CDR2 FVKESK. Unmatched junction bases numbered 8, after V lost 4 bases and J lost 0 bases. CDR3 DNA sequence: TGTGCCAGCAGCCCTTCAGGAGGGGGCATGAACACTGAAGCTTTCTTT. Translation: CASSPSGGGMNTEAFF.

J is TRBJ2-6 and V is TRBV6-7, with D perhaps TRBD1 (6 bases). TRBV6-7 is given ORF status, its function remaining uncertain. V dropped 8 bases and J dropped 0 bases, with 11 bases sitting between them. This CDR3 contains 15 residues. This CDR3 is CASPDRTSGANVLTF. The CDR3 nucleotides are TGTGCCAGCCCCGACAGGACCTCTGGGGCCAACGTCCTGACTTTC.